Presented here are 15 T cell receptor beta chains from one specimen sequenced in a study of regulatory T cells in long-lasting Graves disease. Time point described: newly diagnosed GD, antithyroid drugs for less than 3 months. Extracted RNA from PBMCs served as the source of the TCR library. Library construction for TCR beta used iRepertoire HTBI primers and Arm-PCR of CDR3 regions. One entry per CDR3 protein, called by TCRdb with MiXCR from the multiplex PCR reads. This table holds 320,000 or so distinct CDR3 sequences, 15% to 20% found once. This material consisted of peripheral blood mononuclear cells (PBMCs), taken at new diagnosis, from a patient treated with antithyroid drugs. The receptors here all came from a female donor with Graves disease.

V is TRBV7-9 and J is TRBJ2-7; tentative D call: TRBD2 (5 bases). Germline V gives CDR1 SEHNR, CDR2 FQNEAQ (reference sequence). The CDR3 totals 15 residues. The V end lost 1 base, the J end lost 0 bases, and 10 bases lay between the germline ends. CDR3 amino acids: CASSLVSGSSYEQYF. For the CDR3, the DNA is TGTGCCAGCAGCTTAGTTTCGGGGAGCTCCTACGAGCAGTACTTC.

Points on this clonotype: One base away lies a much larger clone, so this may be a sequencing read error. In DNA form, the CDR3 reads TGTGCCAGCAGTTACTCCGGGGATGAGCTGTACTTC. This sequence encodes CASSYSGDELYF. The rearrangement links TRBV6-2 or TRBV6-3 to TRBJ2-7; tentatively, D is TRBD2 (5 bases). The CDR3 runs 12 residues. The V gene's germline CDR1 is MNHEY and CDR2 SVGEGT.

V usage is TRBV5-1 and J usage is TRBJ2-1; 7 nucleotides agree with TRBD1. The V gene's germline CDR1 is SGHRS and CDR2 YFSETQ. The CDR3 is 16 amino acids. The ends lost 3 bases at V and 8 bases at J; junction bases unmatched: 14. Written as DNA, the CDR3 is TGCGCCAGCAGCTCGCTTGCAATGACAGGGCAAGATGAGCAGTTCTTC. This encodes CASSSLAMTGQDEQFF.

This clonotype was recorded many times. This chain connects TRBV27 to TRBJ2-5; no firm D call. The V end was cut by 8 bases, the J end by 7 bases, with 14 bases between. The CDR3 is 12 residues long. Germline V lookup: CDR1 MNHEY, CDR2 SMNVEV (reference sequence). The CDR3, as DNA: TGTGCCAGCGGGGATTTTTGGGGGACCCAGTACTTC. Its translation: CASGDFWGTQYF.

This clonotype was observed at least ten times. CDR3 DNA: TGCAGTGCTAGAGAACCCCGGGACAGGGCCGAGCAGTACTTC. It encodes CSAREPRDRAEQYF. The rearrangement links TRBV20-1 to TRBJ2-7; 9 bases are shared with TRBD1. Germline trimming cut 0 bases from V and 6 bases from J; bases unmatched to any gene: 6. Germline V CDR1 and CDR2: DFQATT, SNEGSKA (reference sequence). The CDR3 length is 14 residues.

The chain is built from TRBV20-1 and TRBJ2-3; no definite D call. Germline V gene lookup returns CDR1 DFQATT and CDR2 SNEGSKA (reference sequence). V was clipped by 6 bases and J by 6 bases, with 13 bases between them. CDR3 length equals 12 residues. The CDR3: CSADLTSDTQYF. CDR3 nucleotides: TGCAGTGCAGACCTTACATCCGATACGCAGTATTTT.

The sample holds a few counts of this clonotype. One base away lies a much larger clone, so this may be a sequencing read error. The V and J genes are TRBV6-2 or TRBV6-3 and TRBJ1-1, with D uncertain. The V end lost 5 bases, the J end lost 0 bases, and 13 bases lay between the germline ends. The CDR3 spans 15 residues. Germline lookup yields CDR1 MNHEY and CDR2 SVGEGT. The CDR3 loop reads CASSEAVAMNTEAFF. CDR3 nucleotides: TGTGCCAGCAGTGAAGCAGTGGCGATGAACACTGAAGCTTTCTTT.

The chain carries TRBV7-8 and TRBJ2-2, with 8 bases identical to TRBD2. After removal of 3 bases from V and 4 bases from J, the junction contained 1 base not matched to a gene. Germline V lookup: CDR1 SGHVS, CDR2 FQNEAQ. CDR3 length: 14 residues. The CDR3 DNA sequence: TGTGCCAGCAGCTTCCGGGAGGGCACCGGGGAGCTGTTTTTT. This codes for CASSFREGTGELFF.

This clonotype was found a few times. J is TRBJ1-6 and V is TRBV9; D not resolved. Germline CDR1 is SGDLS and CDR2 is YYNGEE. This CDR3 is 17 amino acids long. Trimming removed 0 bases from V and 0 bases from J, with 10 bases in between. The CDR3 is CASSVAPASSYNSPLHF. The CDR3 DNA follows: TGTGCCAGCAGCGTAGCTCCCGCGAGCTCCTATAATTCACCCCTCCACTTT.

This clonotype occurred many times. The chain carries TRBV7-9 and TRBJ2-7, with 8 bases identical to TRBD1. This CDR3 comprises 14 residues. Looked up from germline, CDR1 is SEHNR and CDR2 is FQNEAQ (reference sequence). The V and J ends lost 4 bases and 7 bases, in that order; junction bases with no gene match: 9. This CDR3 reads CASSSRQGAGEQYF. The CDR3 nucleotides are TGTGCCAGCAGCTCGCGCCAGGGGGCGGGTGAGCAGTACTTC.

This clonotype was seen repeatedly, ten times or more. The chain has TRBV6-1 and TRBJ1-4; D ambiguous. V was trimmed by 2 bases and J by 5 bases, leaving 3 bases between them. This CDR3 is built from 12 residues. Per germline, CDR1 MNHNS and CDR2 SASEGT. CDR3 DNA: TGTGCCAGCAGTGAAAGGAATGAAAAACTGTTTTTT. It codes for CASSERNEKLFF.

On this clonotype itself: Because it lacks the conserved phenylalanine or tryptophan at the end, this CDR3 is likely a read error. The DNA is omitted, as the CDR3 cannot be located on it reliably, and the CDR3 follows TCRdb's listing. This chain links TRBV28 with TRBJ1-1; whether TRBD1, the table's D call, matches the DNA was not checked. Germline CDR1 MDHEN, CDR2 SYDVKM. The CDR3 is 13 amino acids long, termini counted. CDR3 sequence: CASSPRGPTEDFV.

In this sample, this clonotype turned up many times. The V and J genes are TRBV6-1 and TRBJ2-2; no definite D call. Germline V CDR1 and CDR2: MNHNS, SASEGT. The V and J ends lost 7 bases and 3 bases respectively, with 6 bases between them. The CDR3 is 12 residues long. CDR3 coding DNA: TGTGCCAGCACCTCCTACACCGGGGAGCTGTTTTTT. Encoded protein: CASTSYTGELFF.

This clonotype was counted between two and nine times. The rearrangement links TRBV9 to TRBJ2-1; a weak D match, TRBD2 (7 bases). The length of the CDR3 is 16 residues. Deletions cut 4 bases from V and 9 bases from J, with 23 bases between. Germline V gives CDR1 SGDLS, CDR2 YYNGEE. Written as DNA, the CDR3 is TGTGCCAGCAGCTTGGGGGGGCGGGATCAAGAGGGTGAGCAGTTCTTC. Encoded protein: CASSLGGRDQEGEQFF.

This clonotype was counted many times. The V and J genes are TRBV28 and TRBJ1-1; perhaps TRBD1 as D (5 bases). Germline CDR1 MDHEN, CDR2 SYDVKM. This CDR3 spans 13 amino acids. V dropped 6 bases and J dropped 0 bases, with 8 bases sitting between them. The DNA of the CDR3 is TGTGCCAGCAGCCGGGGGATGAACACTGAAGCTTTCTTT. It specifies CASSRGMNTEAFF.